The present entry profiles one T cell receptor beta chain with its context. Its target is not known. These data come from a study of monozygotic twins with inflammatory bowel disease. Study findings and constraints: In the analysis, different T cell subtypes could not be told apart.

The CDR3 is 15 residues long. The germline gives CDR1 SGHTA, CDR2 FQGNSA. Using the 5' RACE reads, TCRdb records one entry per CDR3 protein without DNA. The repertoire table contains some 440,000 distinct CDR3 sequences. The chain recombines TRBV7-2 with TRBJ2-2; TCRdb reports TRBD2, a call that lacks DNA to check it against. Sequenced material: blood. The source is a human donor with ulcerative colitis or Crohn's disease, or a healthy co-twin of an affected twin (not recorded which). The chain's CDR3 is CASSLTSGGTGELFF.